This TCR beta chain was identified during a study of T cells after yellow fever vaccination. This clonotype has just a few counts. No antigen is known for it. This CDR3 contains 11 residues. Germline V gene lookup returns CDR1 KGHDR and CDR2 SFDVKD. V lost 9 bases and J 4 bases, leaving 6 bases between the germline ends. Study findings and constraints: A secondary response was less intense yet reached its peak sooner, at day 5 versus 15.

One entry per CDR3 protein results from TCRdb running MiXCR on the 5' RACE reads. The sample has roughly 170,000 distinct CDR3 sequences, 9.3% seen once; the top ten hold about 40%. The chain links TRBV24-1 to TRBJ2-1; D is ambiguous. This clonotype was obtained from a man younger than 30 who received the YFV17D yellow fever vaccine. The source material was CD8+ T cells sorted from PBMCs, sampled 45 days after the yellow fever booster vaccination. The CDR3 is CATALYNEQFF. The DNA for the CDR3 is TGTGCCACCGCCCTGTACAATGAGCAGTTCTTC.